This TCR beta chain was captured by sequencing in a study of cytomegalovirus exposure and HLA in healthy donors. The PCR contained 60 Vbeta and 13 Jbeta primers. Profiled with immunoSEQ multiplex PCR; TCRdb holds only in-frame clones, not every one. The profile shows hundreds of thousands of clones, 75% to 80% of them singletons. Regarding donors, all were healthy bone marrow donors. About this clone: The antigen is unknown.

The germline CDR1 and CDR2 sequences are MNHEY and SVGAGI. The V segment lost 8 bases and the J segment 3 bases; nucleotides outside the gene matches: 5. This CDR3 spans 13 amino acids. Whole-study findings and limits: Reported performance of the classifier showed diagnosis of cytomegalovirus status with high specificity and sensitivity.

V is TRBV6-5 and J is TRBJ2-7, with TRBD2 matching over 9 bases. Input material: PBMCs. The receptor was isolated from a man aged 18 to 29 in good health and CMV-seronegative. CDR3: CASCLAGDYEQYF. DNA for the CDR3: TGTGCCAGCTGCTTAGCGGGAGACTACGAGCAGTACTTC.